This T cell receptor (beta chain) was found in a study of blood T cell repertoires in COVID-19. Individuals drawn from 24 US areas were roughly 18 to 95 years old. Recovered participants had two consecutive negative NP/OP PCR tests, healthcare professional clearance, or symptom resolution. The CDR3 extends over 15 amino acids. Per germline, CDR1 PRHDT and CDR2 FYEKMQ (reference sequence). V lost 5 bases and J 2 bases, leaving 13 bases between the germline ends. Data came from immunoSEQ multiplex PCR; TCRdb stores just in-frame clones and leaves some out. This table has some 200,000 clones, roughly 87% appearing once.

The specimen sequenced was PBMCs or T cells enriched from blood (not recorded which). The chain links TRBV13 to TRBJ2-1; D is undetermined. This receptor was obtained from a woman in her thirties who had recovered from COVID-19. DNA of the CDR3: TGTGCCAGCAGCCACCAAGAGACTCCCTACAATGAGCAGTTCTTC. Translating it yields CASSHQETPYNEQFF.